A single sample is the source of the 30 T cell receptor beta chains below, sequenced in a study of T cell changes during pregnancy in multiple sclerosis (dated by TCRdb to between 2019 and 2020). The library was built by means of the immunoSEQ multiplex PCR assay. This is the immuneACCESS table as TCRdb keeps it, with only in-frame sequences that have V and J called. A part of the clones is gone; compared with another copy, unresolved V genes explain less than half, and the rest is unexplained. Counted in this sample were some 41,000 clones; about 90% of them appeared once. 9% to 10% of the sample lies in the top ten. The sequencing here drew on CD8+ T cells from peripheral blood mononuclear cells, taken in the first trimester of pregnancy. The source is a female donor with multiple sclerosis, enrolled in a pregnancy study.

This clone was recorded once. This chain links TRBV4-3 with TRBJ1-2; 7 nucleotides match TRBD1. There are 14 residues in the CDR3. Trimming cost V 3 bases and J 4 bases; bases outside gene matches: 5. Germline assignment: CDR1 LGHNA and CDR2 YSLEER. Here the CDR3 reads CASSQTQGGYGYTF. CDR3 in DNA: TGCGCCAGCAGCCAGACCCAGGGGGGCTATGGCTACACCTTC.

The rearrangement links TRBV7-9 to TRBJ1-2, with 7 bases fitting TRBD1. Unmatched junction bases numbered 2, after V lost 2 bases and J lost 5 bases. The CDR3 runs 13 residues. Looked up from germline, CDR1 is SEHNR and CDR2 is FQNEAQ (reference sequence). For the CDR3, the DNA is TGTGCCAGCAGCTTACCAGGGGGGTATGGCTACACCTTC. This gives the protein CASSLPGGYGYTF.

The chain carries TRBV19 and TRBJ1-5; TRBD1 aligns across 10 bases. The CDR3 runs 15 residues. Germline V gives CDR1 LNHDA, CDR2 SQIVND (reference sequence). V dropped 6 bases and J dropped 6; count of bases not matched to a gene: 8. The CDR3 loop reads CASSFGTGEFQPQHF. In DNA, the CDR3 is TGTGCCAGTAGCTTCGGGACAGGGGAATTTCAGCCCCAGCATTTT.

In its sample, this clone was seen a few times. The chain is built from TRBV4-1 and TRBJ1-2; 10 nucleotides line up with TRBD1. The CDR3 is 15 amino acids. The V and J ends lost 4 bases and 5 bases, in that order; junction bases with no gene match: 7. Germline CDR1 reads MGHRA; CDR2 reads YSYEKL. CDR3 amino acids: CASSRERDRGYGYTF. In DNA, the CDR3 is TGCGCCAGCAGCCGCGAACGGGACAGGGGATATGGCTACACCTTC.

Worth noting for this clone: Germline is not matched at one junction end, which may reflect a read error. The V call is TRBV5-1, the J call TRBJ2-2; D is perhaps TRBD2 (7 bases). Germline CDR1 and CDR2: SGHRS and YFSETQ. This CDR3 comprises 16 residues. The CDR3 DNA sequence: TGCGCCAGCAGTTTGGCGGCGGGGGCTGTGGCCGGGGAGCTGTTTTTT. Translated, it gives CASSLAAGAVAGELFF.

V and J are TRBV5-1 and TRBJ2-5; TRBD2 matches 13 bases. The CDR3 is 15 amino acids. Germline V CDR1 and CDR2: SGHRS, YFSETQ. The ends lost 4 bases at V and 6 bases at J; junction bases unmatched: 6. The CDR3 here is CASSPGTSGAQTQYF. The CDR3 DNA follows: TGCGCCAGCAGCCCAGGGACTAGCGGGGCTCAGACCCAGTACTTC.

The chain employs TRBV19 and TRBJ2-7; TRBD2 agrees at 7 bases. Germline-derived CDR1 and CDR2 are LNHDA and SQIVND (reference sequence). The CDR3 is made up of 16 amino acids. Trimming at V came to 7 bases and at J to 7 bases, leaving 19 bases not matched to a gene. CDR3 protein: CASTPPGESGAGEQYF. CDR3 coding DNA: TGTGCCAGTACCCCACCTGGAGAAAGCGGGGCTGGGGAGCAGTACTTC.

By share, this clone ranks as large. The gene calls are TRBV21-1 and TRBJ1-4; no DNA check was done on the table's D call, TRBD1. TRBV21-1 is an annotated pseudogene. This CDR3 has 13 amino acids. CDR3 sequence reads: CASSKVPGEKLFF. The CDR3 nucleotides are TGTGCCAGCAGCAAAGTCCCAGGTGAAAAACTGTTTTTT.

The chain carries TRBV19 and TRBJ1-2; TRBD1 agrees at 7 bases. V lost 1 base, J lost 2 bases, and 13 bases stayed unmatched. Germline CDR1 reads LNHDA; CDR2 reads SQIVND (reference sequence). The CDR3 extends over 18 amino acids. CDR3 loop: CASSIGLLWDSLNYGYTF. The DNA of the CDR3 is TGTGCCAGTAGTATAGGTCTTCTATGGGACAGTCTCAACTATGGCTACACCTTC.

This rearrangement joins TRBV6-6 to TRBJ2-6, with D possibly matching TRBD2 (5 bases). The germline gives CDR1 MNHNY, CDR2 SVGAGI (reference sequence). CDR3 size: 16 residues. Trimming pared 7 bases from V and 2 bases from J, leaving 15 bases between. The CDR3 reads CASTYLGVTGANVLTF. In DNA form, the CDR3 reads TGTGCCAGCACCTACCTCGGGGTAACTGGGGCCAACGTCCTGACTTTC.

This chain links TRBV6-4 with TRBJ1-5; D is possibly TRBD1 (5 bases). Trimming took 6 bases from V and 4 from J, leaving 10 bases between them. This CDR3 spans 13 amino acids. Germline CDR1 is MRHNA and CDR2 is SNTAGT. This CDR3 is CASSRDSNQPQHF. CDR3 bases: TGTGCCAGCAGCCGGGACTCAAATCAGCCCCAGCATTTT.

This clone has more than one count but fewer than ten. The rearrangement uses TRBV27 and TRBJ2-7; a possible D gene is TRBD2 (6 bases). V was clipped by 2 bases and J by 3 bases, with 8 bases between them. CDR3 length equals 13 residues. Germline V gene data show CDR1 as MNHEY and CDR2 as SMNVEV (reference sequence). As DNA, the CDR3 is TGTGCCAGCAGTTTAACTAGCATCTACGAGCAGTACTTC. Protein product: CASSLTSIYEQYF.

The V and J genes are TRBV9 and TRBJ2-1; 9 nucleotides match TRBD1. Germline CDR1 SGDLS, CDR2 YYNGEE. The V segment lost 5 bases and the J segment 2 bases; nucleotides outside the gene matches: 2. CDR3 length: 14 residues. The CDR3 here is CASRRTGAYNEQFF. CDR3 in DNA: TGTGCCAGCAGAAGGACAGGGGCCTACAATGAGCAGTTCTTC. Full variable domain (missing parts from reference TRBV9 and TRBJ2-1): DSGVTQTPKHLITATGQRVTLRCSPRSGDLSVYWYQQSLDQGLQFLIQYYNGEERAKGNILERFSAQQFPDLHSELNLSSLELGDSALYFCASRRTGAYNEQFFGPGTRLTVL.

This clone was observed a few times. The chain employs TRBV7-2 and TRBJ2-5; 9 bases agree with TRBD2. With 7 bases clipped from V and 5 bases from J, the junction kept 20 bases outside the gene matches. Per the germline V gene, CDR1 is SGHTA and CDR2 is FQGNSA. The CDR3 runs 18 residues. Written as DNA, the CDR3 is TGTGCCAGCAACTCCGGCAGCGGGAGGAGGTTTATATCGGAGACCCAGTACTTC. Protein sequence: CASNSGSGRRFISETQYF.

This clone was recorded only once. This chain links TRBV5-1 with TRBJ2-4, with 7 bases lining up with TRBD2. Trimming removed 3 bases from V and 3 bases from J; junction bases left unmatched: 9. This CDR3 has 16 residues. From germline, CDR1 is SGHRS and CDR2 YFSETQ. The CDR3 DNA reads TGCGCCAGCAGCTCACCGAGCGGGACGCTCAAAAACATTCAGTACTTC. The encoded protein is CASSSPSGTLKNIQYF.

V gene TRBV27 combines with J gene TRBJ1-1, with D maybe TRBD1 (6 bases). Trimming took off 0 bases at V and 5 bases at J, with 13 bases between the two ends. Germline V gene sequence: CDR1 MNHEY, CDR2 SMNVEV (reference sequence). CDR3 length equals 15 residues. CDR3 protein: CASSLSPVGATEAFF. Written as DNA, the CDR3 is TGTGCCAGCAGTTTATCTCCGGTGGGGGCTACTGAAGCTTTCTTT.

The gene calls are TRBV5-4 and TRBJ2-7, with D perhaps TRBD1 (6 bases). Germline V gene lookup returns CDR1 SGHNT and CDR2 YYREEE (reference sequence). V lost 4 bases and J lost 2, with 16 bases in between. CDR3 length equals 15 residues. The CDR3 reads CASSTRDKPTYEQYF. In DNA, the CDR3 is TGTGCCAGCAGCACCCGGGACAAACCCACCTACGAGCAGTACTTC. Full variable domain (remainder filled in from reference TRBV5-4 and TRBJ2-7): ETGVTQSPTHLIKTRGQQVTLRCSSQSGHNTVSWYQQALGQGPQFIFQYYREEENGRGNFPPRFSGLQFPNYSSELNVNALELDDSALYLCASSTRDKPTYEQYFGPGTRLTVT.

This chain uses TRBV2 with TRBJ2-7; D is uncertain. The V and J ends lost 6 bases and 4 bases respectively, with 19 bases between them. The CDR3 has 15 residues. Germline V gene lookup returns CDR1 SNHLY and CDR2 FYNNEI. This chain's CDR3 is CASSSDSRYLYEQYF. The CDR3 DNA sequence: TGTGCCAGCAGCTCCGACTCTCGATATCTTTACGAGCAGTACTTC.

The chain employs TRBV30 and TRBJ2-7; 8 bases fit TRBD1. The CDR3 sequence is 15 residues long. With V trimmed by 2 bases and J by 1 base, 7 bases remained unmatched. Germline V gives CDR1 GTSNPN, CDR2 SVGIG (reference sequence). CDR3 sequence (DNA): TGTGCCTGGAGTTCCGGGACAGGTCTTTCCTACGAGCAGTACTTC. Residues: CAWSSGTGLSYEQYF.

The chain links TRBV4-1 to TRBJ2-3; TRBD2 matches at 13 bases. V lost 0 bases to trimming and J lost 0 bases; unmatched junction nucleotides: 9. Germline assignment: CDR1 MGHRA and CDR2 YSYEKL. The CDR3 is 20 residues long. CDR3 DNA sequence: TGCGCCAGCAGCCAAGAGAAAGGGACTAGCGGGGTTGGGAGCACAGATACGCAGTATTTT. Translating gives CASSQEKGTSGVGSTDTQYF.

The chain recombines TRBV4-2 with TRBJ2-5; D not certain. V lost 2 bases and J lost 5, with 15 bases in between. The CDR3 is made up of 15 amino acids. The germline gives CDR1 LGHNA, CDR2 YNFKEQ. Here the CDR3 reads CASSQSREAVETQYF. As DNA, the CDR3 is TGTGCCAGCAGCCAATCGCGTGAGGCCGTGGAGACCCAGTACTTC.

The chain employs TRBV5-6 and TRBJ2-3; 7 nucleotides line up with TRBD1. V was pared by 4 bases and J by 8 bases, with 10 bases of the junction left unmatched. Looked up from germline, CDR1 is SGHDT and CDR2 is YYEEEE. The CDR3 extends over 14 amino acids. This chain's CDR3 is CASSASIGGGTQYF. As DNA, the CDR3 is TGTGCCAGCAGCGCGTCGATAGGGGGCGGTACGCAGTATTTT.

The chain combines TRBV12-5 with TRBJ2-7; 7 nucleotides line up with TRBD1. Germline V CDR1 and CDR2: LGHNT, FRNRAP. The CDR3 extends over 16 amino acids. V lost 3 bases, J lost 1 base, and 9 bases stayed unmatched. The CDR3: CASGFHLRDSSYEQYF. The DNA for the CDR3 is TGTGCTAGTGGTTTTCATCTCCGGGACAGTTCCTACGAGCAGTACTTC.

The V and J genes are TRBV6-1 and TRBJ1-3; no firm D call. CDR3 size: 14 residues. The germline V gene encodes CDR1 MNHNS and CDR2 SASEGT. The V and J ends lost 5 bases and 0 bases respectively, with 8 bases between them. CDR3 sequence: CASSSFGSGNTIYF. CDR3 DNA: TGTGCCAGCAGTTCCTTCGGCTCTGGAAACACCATATATTTT.

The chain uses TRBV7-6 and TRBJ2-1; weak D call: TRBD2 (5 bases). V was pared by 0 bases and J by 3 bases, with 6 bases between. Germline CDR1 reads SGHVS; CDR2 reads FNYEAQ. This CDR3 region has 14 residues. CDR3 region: CASSLAGSYNEQFF. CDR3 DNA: TGTGCCAGCAGCTTAGCGGGGAGCTACAATGAGCAGTTCTTC.

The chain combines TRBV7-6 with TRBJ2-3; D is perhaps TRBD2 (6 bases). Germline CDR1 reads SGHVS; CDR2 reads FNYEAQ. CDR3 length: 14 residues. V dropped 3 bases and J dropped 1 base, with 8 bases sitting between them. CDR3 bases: TGTGCCAGCAGCTTCCAGCGGGGCACAGATACGCAGTATTTT. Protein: CASSFQRGTDTQYF.

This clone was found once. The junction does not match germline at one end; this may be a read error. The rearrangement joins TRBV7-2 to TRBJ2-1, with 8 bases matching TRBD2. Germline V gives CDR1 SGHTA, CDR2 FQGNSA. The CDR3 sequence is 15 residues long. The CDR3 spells CASSRGTSFYDEQFF. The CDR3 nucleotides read TGTGCCAGCAGCCGCGGGACTAGTTTCTACGATGAGCAGTTCTTC.

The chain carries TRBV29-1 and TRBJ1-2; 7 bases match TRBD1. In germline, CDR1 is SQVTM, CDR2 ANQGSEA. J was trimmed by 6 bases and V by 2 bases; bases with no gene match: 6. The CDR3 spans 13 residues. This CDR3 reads CSVETGEIHGYTF. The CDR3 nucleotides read TGCAGCGTTGAAACAGGGGAAATTCATGGCTACACCTTC.

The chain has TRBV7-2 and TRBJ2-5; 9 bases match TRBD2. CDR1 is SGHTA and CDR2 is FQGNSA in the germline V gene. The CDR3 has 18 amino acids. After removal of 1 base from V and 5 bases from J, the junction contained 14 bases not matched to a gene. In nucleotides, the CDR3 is TGTGCCAGCAGCTTAGGAGAGGGCTTAGCGGGAGACGGGGAGACCCAGTACTTC. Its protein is CASSLGEGLAGDGETQYF.

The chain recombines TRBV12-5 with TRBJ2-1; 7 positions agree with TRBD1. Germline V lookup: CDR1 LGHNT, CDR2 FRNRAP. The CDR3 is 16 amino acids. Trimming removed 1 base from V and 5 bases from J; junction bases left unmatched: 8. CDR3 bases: TGTGCTAGTGGTTTGGCCATACAGGGGTCCCACAATGAGCAGTTCTTC. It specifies CASGLAIQGSHNEQFF.